This TCR beta chain comes out of a study of CD8 T cells in Susac syndrome. Reverse transcription of roughly 0.5 to 1 ug RNA was performed with random hexamers. An immunoSEQ multiplex PCR generated amplified TCR beta CDR3 products spanning 54 Vbeta and 13 Jbeta. A single record per CDR3 protein comes from TCRdb applying MiXCR to the immunoSEQ multiplex PCR reads. The data show about 160,000 distinct CDR3 sequences, roughly 93% seen once. Trimming stripped 4 bases from V and 7 bases from J, with 9 bases between. The CDR3 sequence is 13 residues long. Germline V gene lookup returns CDR1 SGHRS and CDR2 YFSETQ. FACS was used to enrich TEMRA cells, whereas the CD8+ and CD4+ T cells were obtained by negative isolation.

The sample comprised CD4+ T cells from PBMCs. The TCR was taken from a human donor in good health. The chain couples TRBV5-1 to TRBJ2-6; TRBD2 might be the D (5 bases). The CDR3 sequence is CASSEEVANVLTF. CDR3 coding DNA: TGCGCCAGCAGCGAGGAGGTAGCCAACGTCCTGACTTTC.